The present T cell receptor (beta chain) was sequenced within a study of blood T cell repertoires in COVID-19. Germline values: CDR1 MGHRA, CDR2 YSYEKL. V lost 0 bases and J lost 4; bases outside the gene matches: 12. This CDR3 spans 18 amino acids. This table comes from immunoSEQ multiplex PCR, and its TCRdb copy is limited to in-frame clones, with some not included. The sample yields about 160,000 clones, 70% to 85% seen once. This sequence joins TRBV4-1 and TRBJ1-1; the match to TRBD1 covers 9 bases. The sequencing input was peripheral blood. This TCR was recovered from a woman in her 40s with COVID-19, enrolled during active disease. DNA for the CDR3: TGCGCCAGCAGCCAAGATCGCCGACAGGGGGGGGTGAGCACTGAAGCTTTCTTT. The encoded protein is CASSQDRRQGGVSTEAFF.